This TCR beta chain is drawn from a study of T cells in Graves' hyperthyroidism and ophthalmopathy. Overall study findings and caveats: Ophthalmopathy was predicted by the model a median of roughly 6.7 months ahead of onset.

TCR beta CDR3 regions were amplified from RNA transcripts. In the first-round RT-PCR of the TCR CDR3, the HTBI primer set was used. TCRdb called the multiplex PCR reads again in MiXCR, with one record for every CDR3 protein. The table lists roughly 580,000 distinct CDR3 sequences, about 43% of them singletons. Graves' hyperthyroidism is called stable when ophthalmopathy does not progress within 18 months. Patients having uncontrolled infection, another autoimmune disease, pregnancy or lactation were not included. As to this clonotype: Antigen unknown.

The TCR was taken from a woman between 18 and 29 years old with Graves' hyperthyroidism. The source material was peripheral blood or thyroid tissue (not recorded which).

The CDR3 protein is CAISESGGAGEQYF. CDR3 nucleotide sequence: TGTGCCATCAGTGAGTCCGGGGGCGCAGGGGAGCAGTACTTC. The V gene is TRBV10-3, the J gene TRBJ2-7; D is perhaps TRBD1 or TRBD2 (6 bases each). The ends were cut back, 0 bases at V and 7 bases at J, with 13 bases in the middle. The germline CDR1 and CDR2 sequences are ENHRY and SYGVKD. This CDR3 is built from 14 residues.